This passage covers 2 T cell receptor beta chains from one sample sequenced in a study of siplizumab effects on memory and regulatory T cells. The data were produced by immunoSEQ multiplex PCR, yet TCRdb's version contains in-frame clones alone and is incomplete. The sample comprises fewer than 70,000 clones, 80% to 90% of which are singletons, and around 1.6% rests with the top ten. Sequencing input: Tregs sorted from blood. The receptors derive from a human donor in good health.

This rearrangement joins TRBV27 to TRBJ2-3, with 9 bases aligning to TRBD1. V shed 4 bases and J 3 bases; nucleotides not matched to a gene: 5. This CDR3 region has 15 residues. Germline CDR1 and CDR2: MNHEY and SMNVEV (reference sequence). The CDR3 DNA reads as TGTGCCAGCAGTTCTCCGGGACAGGGTACAGATACGCAGTATTTT. This encodes CASSSPGQGTDTQYF.

The chain links TRBV5-1 to TRBJ2-5; D is possibly TRBD2 (6 bases). CDR1 is SGHRS and CDR2 is YFSETQ in the germline V gene. The CDR3 has 20 amino acids. V lost 3 bases and J lost 2, with 29 bases in between. The CDR3 nucleotides read TGCGCCAGCAGCTATAACGGGCCTGGAGGGCCGATTTCCCGGCAAGAGACCCAGTACTTC. Translated, it gives CASSYNGPGGPISRQETQYF. Combining the CDR3 with reference TRBV5-1 and TRBJ2-5 gives the whole variable domain KAGVTQTPRYLIKTRGQQVTLSCSPISGHRSVSWYQQTPGQGLQFLFEYFSETQRNKGNFPGRFSGRQFSNSRSEMNVSTLELGDSALYLCASSYNGPGGPISRQETQYFGPGTRLLVL.